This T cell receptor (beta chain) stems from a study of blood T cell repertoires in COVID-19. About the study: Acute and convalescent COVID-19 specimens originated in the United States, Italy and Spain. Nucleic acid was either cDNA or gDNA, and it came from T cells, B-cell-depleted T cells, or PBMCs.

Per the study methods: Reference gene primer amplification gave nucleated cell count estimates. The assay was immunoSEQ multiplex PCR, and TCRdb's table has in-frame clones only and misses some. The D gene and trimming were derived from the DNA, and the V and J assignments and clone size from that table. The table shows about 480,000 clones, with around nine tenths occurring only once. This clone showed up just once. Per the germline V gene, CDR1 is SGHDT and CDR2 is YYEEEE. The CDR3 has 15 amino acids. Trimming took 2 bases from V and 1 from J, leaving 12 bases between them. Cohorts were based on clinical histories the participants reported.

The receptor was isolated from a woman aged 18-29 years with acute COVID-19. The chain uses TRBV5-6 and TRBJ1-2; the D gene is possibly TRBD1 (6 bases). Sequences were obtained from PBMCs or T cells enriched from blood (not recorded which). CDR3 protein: CASSFGDTYNYGYTF. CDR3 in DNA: TGTGCCAGCAGCTTTGGGGACACCTATAACTATGGCTACACCTTC.